The TCR beta chain under discussion was sequenced for a study of cytomegalovirus exposure and HLA in healthy donors. General study findings and limits: It emerged from a later analysis that several of the most significant clusters appeared to be linked to common viral pathogens.

As to this clone: The antigen is unknown.

PCR amplification relied on 60 Vbeta primers (plus 13 Jbeta primers). The assay was immunoSEQ multiplex PCR, and TCRdb's table has in-frame clones only and misses some. The sample holds 50,000 to 55,000 clones, about 81% seen once. The TCR was taken from a boy younger than 18 in good health and CMV-seropositive. Sequences were obtained from PBMCs.

Written as DNA, the CDR3 is TGTGCCAGTTCGGGAGAGGGGAATGAAAAACTGTTTTTT. Translated, it gives CASSGEGNEKLFF. V is TRBV19 and J is TRBJ1-4; D possibly corresponds to TRBD1 (5 bases). Trimming pared 8 bases from V and 5 bases from J, leaving 12 bases between. The CDR3 has 13 residues. Germline V gene sequence: CDR1 LNHDA, CDR2 SQIVND (reference sequence).